A selection of T cell receptor beta chains follows, all from one sample in a study of neurological immune-mediated disorders. A single record per CDR3 protein comes from TCRdb applying MiXCR to the 5' RACE reads. The sample lists more than 100,000 distinct CDR3 sequences; 10% to 11% were seen once. The sequenced material came from PBMCs. The origin of the receptors is a female donor with HTLV-1-associated myelopathy (HAM/TSP). The CDR3 runs from the conserved cysteine through the conserved F or W. A D gene is named only where the DNA matches it firmly. Only part of the rows carry a size: once, few, many, or a class if the clone is expanded.

CDR3 DNA	CDR3 protein	D gene	clone size	J gene	V gene
TGTGCCAGCAGCGCATCAGGCCAAGGCGGCTCTGGAAACACCATATATTTT	CASSASGQGGSGNTIYF	-	many	TRBJ1-3	TRBV9
TGTGCCAGCTCTCAAGGACAGCTCTACGAGCAGTACTTC	CASSQGQLYEQYF	-	many	TRBJ2-7	TRBV18
TGTGCCAGCAGCCCTCGGACACAACAAGAGACCCAGTACTTC	CASSPRTQQETQYF	-	many	TRBJ2-5	TRBV7-2
TGCGCCAGCAGCTTGGATGGGCAGGGGGCGGGAGATACGCAGTATTTT	CASSLDGQGAGDTQYF	TRBD1	many	TRBJ2-3	TRBV5-1
TGCGCCAGCAGCGCCGGCCCAGCACGAGATACGCAGTATTTT	CASSAGPARDTQYF	-	many	TRBJ2-3	TRBV5-1
TGTGCCAGCCAATTGGGACTAGCGGGGGGGCAAGAGACCCAGTACTTC	CASQLGLAGGQETQYF	TRBD2	many	TRBJ2-5	TRBV7-2
TGTGCCAGCAGCTTGATCCCCCAGACAGATACGCAGTATTTT	CASSLIPQTDTQYF	-	-	TRBJ2-3	TRBV7-8
TGTGCCAGCAGTGGGGGCAGGGGCCCCTACGAGCAGTACTTC	CASSGGRGPYEQYF	-	-	TRBJ2-7	TRBV2
TGTGCCAGTAGGAAACAGCCCCTCCCCTACAATGAGCAGTTCTTC	CASRKQPLPYNEQFF	-	many	TRBJ2-1	TRBV19
TGTGCCAGCAGCTTTAGCGACGGGGCCCACGAGCAGTACTTC	CASSFSDGAHEQYF	-	many	TRBJ2-7	TRBV11-2
TGCGCCAGCAGCTTCCGGGACAGGGCCTACGAGCAGTACTTC	CASSFRDRAYEQYF	TRBD1	many	TRBJ2-7	TRBV5-1
TGCGCCAGCAGCCAAGATGTTCGACTCTCCTACGAGCAGTACTTC	CASSQDVRLSYEQYF	-	-	TRBJ2-7	TRBV4-1
TGCAGCCTCGAAGGGGCAGCGAACACTGAAGCTTTCTTT	CSLEGAANTEAFF	-	many	TRBJ1-1	TRBV29-1